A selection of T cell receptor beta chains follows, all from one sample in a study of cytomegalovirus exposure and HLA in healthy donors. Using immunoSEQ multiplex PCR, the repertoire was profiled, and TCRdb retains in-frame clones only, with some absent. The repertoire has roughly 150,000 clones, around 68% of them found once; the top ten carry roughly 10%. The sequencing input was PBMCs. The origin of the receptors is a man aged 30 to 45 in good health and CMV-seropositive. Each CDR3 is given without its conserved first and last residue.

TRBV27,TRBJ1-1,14,ASSLNKDRAVTEAF
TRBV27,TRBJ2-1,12,ASTQAGSRHEQF
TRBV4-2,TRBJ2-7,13,ASSQDPMGTLEQY
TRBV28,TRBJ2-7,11,ATGAQGRYEQY
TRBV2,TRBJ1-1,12,ASSESGVNTEAF
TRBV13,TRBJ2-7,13,ASSLGGTADIEQY
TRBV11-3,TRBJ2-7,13,ASSLSWGDSYEQY
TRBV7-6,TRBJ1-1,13,ASSPRTGQGTEAF
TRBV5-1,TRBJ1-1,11,ASSWGTAPEAF
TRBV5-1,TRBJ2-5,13,ASSLAIGGGEAQY
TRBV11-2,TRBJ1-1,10,ASSLVDSEAF
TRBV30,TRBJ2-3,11,AGTSGNVDTQY
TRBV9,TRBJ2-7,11,ASSVFWGGEQY
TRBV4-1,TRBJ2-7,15,ASSQEAGLAGHYEQY
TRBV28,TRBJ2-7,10,ASSPDSLEQY
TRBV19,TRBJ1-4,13,ASSPQGATNEKLF
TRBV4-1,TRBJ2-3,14,ASSQGASGDLHTQY
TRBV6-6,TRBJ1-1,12,ASRLGDRNTEAF
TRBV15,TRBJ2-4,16,ATSRDGAGIVAKNIQY
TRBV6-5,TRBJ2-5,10,AKRGGQETQY
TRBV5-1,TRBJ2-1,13,ASSLPGTGKYEQF
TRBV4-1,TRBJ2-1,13,ASSQDRAGVDEQF
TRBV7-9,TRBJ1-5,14,ASSLKVDRENQPQH
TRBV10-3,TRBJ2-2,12,AIGLAGGTGELF
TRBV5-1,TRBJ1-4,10,AKTGPREKLF
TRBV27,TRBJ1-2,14,ASSSLRGTGQGGYT
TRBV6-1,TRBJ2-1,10,ASSELGDEQF
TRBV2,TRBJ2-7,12,ATKETGVRYEQY
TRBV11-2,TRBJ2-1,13,ASSFRTQQGAEQF
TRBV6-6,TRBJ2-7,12,ASTSGRAEGEQY
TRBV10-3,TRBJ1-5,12,AISEQGSNQPQH
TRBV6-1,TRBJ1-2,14,ASSDPEGFPNYGYT
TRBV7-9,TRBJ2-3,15,ASSPPMRAGDKDTQY
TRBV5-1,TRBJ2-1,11,ASSPNNDNEQF
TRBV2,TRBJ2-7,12,ASSGPQGAYEQY
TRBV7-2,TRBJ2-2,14,ASSLRSQGNTGELF
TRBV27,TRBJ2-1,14,ASSGGALAGGAEQF
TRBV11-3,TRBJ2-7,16,ASSTRGTSGPLSYEQY
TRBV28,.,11,ASSPGTSSEQY
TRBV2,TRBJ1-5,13,ASSEWSGSNQPQH
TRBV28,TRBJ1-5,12,ASRSGTDNQPQH
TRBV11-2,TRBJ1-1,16,ASSLVRVAGGMNTEAF